The rows below give T cell receptor beta chains drawn from one sample of a study of blood T cell repertoires in COVID-19. The method was immunoSEQ multiplex PCR; TCRdb's version includes in-frame clones alone and lacks a portion of them. The data contain 300,000 to 400,000 clones, 90% of them singletons. Material for sequencing was PBMCs or T cells enriched from blood (not recorded which). The receptors were sampled from a man aged 55 to 70 who had recovered from COVID-19. Both conserved end residues are part of each CDR3. Fields, in order: V gene, J gene, clone size, D gene, CDR3 protein, CDR3 DNA. D genes are given only for firm matches. Clone size is shown for a subset of rows, as once, few, many or a class of expanded clone.

TRBV9	TRBJ2-1	-	TRBD2	CASSVVPAGANEQFF	TGTGCCAGCAGCGTAGTTCCAGCGGGAGCTAATGAGCAGTTCTTC
TRBV9	TRBJ1-1	-	-	CASSWRGSVSEAFF	TGTGCCAGCAGTTGGCGAGGGTCGGTTTCTGAAGCTTTCTTT
TRBV19	TRBJ1-1	-	-	CASSSVVATQSNTEAFF	TGTGCCAGTAGTTCGGTCGTGGCGACACAATCGAACACTGAAGCTTTCTTT
TRBV24-1	TRBJ1-1	-	-	CATRNRLNTEAFF	TGTGCCACCAGGAACAGGTTGAACACTGAAGCTTTCTTT
TRBV6-5	TRBJ2-3	-	-	CASSYSVGAGGQYF	TGTGCCAGCAGTTACTCGGTAGGAGCAGGAGGGCAGTATTTT
TRBV6-2/TRBV6-3	TRBJ2-7	-	-	CASSDPSGLYEQYF	TGTGCCAGCAGTGACCCGTCGGGACTCTACGAGCAGTACTTC
TRBV15	TRBJ1-5	few	-	CATSRSPILSDQPQHF	TGTGCCACCAGCAGAAGCCCGATCCTCTCGGATCAGCCCCAGCATTTT
TRBV12-3/TRBV12-4	TRBJ2-3	-	-	CASSPVIPDTQYF	TGTGCCAGCAGCCCGGTTATCCCAGATACGCAGTATTTT
TRBV9	TRBJ2-3	-	-	CASTPGAAGTDTQYF	TGTGCCAGCACCCCTGGGGCGGCCGGGACAGATACGCAGTATTTT
TRBV11-3	TRBJ2-3	-	TRBD2	CASSLGLARNTDTQYF	TGTGCCAGCAGCTTAGGACTAGCGAGAAACACAGATACGCAGTATTTT
TRBV5-1	TRBJ2-3	-	TRBD2	CASSLGAGPTDTQYF	TGCGCCAGCAGCTTGGGAGCGGGACCCACAGATACGCAGTATTTT